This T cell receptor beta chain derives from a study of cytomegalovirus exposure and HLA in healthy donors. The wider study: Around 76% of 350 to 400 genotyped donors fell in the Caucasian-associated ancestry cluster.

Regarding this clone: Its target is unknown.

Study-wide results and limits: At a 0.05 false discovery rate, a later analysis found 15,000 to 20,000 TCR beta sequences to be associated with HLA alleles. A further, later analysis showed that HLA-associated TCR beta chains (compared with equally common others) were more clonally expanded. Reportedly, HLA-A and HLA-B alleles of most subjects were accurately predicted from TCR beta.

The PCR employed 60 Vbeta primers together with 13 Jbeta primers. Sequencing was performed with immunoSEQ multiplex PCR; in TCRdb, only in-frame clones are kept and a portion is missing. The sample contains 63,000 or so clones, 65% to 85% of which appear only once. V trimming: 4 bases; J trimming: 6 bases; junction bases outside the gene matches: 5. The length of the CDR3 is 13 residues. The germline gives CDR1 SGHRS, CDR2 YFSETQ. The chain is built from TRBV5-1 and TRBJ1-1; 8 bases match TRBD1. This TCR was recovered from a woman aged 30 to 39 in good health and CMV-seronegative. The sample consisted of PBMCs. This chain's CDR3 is CASSGDRGSEAFF. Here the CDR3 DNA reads TGCGCCAGCAGCGGTGACAGGGGCTCTGAAGCTTTCTTT.